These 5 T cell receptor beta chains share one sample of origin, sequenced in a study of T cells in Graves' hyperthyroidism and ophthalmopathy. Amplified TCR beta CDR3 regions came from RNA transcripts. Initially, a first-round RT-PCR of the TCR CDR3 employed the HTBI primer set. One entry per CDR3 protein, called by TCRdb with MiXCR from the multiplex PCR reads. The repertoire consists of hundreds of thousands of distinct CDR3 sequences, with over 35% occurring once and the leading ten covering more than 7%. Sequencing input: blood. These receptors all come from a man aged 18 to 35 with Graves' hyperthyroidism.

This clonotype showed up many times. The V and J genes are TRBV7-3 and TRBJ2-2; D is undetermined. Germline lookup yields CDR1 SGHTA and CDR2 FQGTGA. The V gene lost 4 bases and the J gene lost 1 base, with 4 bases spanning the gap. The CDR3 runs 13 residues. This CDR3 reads CASSSKNTGELFF. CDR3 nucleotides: TGTGCCAGCAGCTCCAAGAACACCGGGGAGCTGTTTTTT.

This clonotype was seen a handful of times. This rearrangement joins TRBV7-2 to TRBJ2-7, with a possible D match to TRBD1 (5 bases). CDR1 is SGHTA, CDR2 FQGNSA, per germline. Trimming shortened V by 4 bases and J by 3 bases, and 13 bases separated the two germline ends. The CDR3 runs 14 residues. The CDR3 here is CASSYALTDYEQYF. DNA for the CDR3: TGTGCCAGCAGCTATGCCCTGACAGACTACGAGCAGTACTTC.

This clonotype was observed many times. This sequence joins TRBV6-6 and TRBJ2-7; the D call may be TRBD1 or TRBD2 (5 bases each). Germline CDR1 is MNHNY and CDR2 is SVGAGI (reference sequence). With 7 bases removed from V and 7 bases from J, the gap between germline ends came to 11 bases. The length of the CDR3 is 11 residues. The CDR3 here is CASTEGQEQYF. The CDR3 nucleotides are TGTGCCAGCACCGAGGGGCAGGAGCAGTACTTC.

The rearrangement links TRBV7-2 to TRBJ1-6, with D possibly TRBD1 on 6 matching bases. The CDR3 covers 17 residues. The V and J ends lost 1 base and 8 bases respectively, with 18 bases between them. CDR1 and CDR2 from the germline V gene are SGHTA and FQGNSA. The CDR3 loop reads CASSLGADSPFDSPLHF. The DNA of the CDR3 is TGTGCCAGCAGCTTAGGGGCGGACAGTCCTTTCGATTCACCCCTCCACTTT.

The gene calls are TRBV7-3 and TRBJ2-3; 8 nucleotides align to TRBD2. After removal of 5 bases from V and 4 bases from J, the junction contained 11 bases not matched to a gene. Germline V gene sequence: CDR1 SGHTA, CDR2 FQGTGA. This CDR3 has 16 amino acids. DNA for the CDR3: TGTGCCAGCAGCCTCATTCGACGGGAGGGGTCAGATACGCAGTATTTT. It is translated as CASSLIRREGSDTQYF.